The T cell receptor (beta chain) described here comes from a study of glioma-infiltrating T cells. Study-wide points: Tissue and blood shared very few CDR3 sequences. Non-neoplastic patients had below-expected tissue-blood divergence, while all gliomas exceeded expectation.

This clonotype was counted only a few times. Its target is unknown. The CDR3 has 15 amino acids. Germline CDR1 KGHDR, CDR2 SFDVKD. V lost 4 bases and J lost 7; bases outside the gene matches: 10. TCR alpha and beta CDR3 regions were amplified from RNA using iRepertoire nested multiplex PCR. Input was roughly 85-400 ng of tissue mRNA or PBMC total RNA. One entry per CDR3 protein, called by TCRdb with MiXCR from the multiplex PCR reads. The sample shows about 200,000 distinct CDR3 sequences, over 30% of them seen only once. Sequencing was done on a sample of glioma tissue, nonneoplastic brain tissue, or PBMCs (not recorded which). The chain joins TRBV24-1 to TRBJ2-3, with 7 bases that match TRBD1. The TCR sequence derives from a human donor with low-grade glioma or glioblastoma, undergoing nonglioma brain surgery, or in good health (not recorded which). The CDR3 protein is CATSDSGTAQNTQYF. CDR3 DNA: TGTGCCACCAGTGACAGTGGGACAGCCCAAAATACGCAGTATTTT.